The TCR beta chain described here comes from a study of T-cell reconstitution after alpha-beta-depleted transplantation in children. This clonotype was observed a handful of times. TCRbeta library preparation incorporated unique molecular identifiers. TCRdb fed the PCR reads into MiXCR, producing one record per CDR3 protein. Here the sample spans fewer than 550,000 distinct CDR3 sequences, around 15% being singletons. V was pared by 2 bases and J by 1 base, with 6 bases between. The CDR3 is 13 amino acids. Germline V lookup: CDR1 KGHSH, CDR2 LQKENI. The clonotype originates from a boy in the first two years of life who had a stem cell transplant for Wiskott-Aldrich syndrome, so the T cells may come from the graft donor. The sequenced sample was PBMCs, mostly from graft donor cells, obtained 360 days after TCRalphabeta/CD19-depleted stem cell transplant. The chain is built from TRBV18 and TRBJ2-7; D perhaps matches TRBD2 (5 bases). CDR3 DNA: TGTGCCAGCTCACCAAGGGAGTCCTACGAGCAGTACTTC. Residues: CASSPRESYEQYF. Using reference TRBV18 and TRBJ2-7 for the parts outside the CDR3, the full variable domain is NAGVMQNPRHLVRRRGQEARLRCSPMKGHSHVYWYRQLPEEGLKFMVYLQKENIIDESGMPKERFSAEFPKEGPSILRIQQVVRGDSAAYFCASSPRESYEQYFGPGTRLTVT.